Sequencing of this TCR beta chain was carried out in a study of a mutant IDH1 vaccine in newly diagnosed glioma. Study overall: Treated patients were around 60% male, about 38% female, mean age 40.4 years.

CDR1 and CDR2 (germline): SGHKS, YYEKEE (reference sequence). The CDR3 is 16 amino acids. V gave up 0 bases and J gave up 4 bases, with 11 bases separating them. Study conclusions and caveats: It was roughly 93% of patients that developed vaccine-induced immune responses.

Clones were sequenced by immunoSEQ multiplex PCR, and TCRdb holds only the in-frame ones, with some missing. Of roughly 16,000 clones in the sample, roughly 79% were seen once. Comment on this clone: Its specificity is not known.

Indicated time point: baseline, week 1 (first vaccination visit). Treatment reported: pre-vaccination baseline after standard-of-care therapy. Patients carried new grade 3 or 4 IDH1-mutant astrocytomas lacking nuclear ATRX. The source material was PBMCs, sampled from a glioma patient treated with radiotherapy, temozolomide or both. The TCR comes from a man between 35 and 55 years old with glioma. This sequence joins TRBV5-5 and TRBJ2-6; D gene unclear. CDR3 region: CASSLEGLAGANVLTF. CDR3 coding DNA: TGTGCCAGCAGCTTGGAAGGTCTTGCCGGGGCCAACGTCCTGACTTTC.